The clone carrying this T cell receptor (beta chain) was picked up a small number of times. This sample is drawn from a study of early T cells in non-severe SARS-CoV-2 infection. A single record per CDR3 protein comes from TCRdb applying MiXCR to the 5' RACE reads. The sample holds roughly 43,000 distinct CDR3 sequences, around 23% seen once. The germline CDR1 and CDR2 sequences are SGHRS and YFSETQ. This CDR3 spans 13 amino acids. Trimming cost V 1 base and J 6 bases, with 11 bases left between them. The chain links TRBV5-1 to TRBJ2-7; D assignment may be TRBD1 or TRBD2 (5 bases each). The source material was whole blood, sampled at baseline. This TCR was sampled from an adult who was a healthcare worker with PCR-confirmed SARS-CoV-2 infection or an uninfected control (not recorded which). CDR3 residues: CASSLRGWGEQYF. In DNA, the CDR3 is TGCGCCAGCAGCTTGCGGGGCTGGGGCGAGCAGTACTTC.